Sequencing of this T cell receptor beta chain was carried out in a study of chemoradiotherapy in HPV16-positive cancers. Study details: Candidate HPV-specific clones and shared TCR motifs came from a couple of HPV16-positive patients.

With regard to this clone: Its target is unknown.

Data came from immunoSEQ multiplex PCR; TCRdb stores just in-frame clones and leaves some out. The table has under 5,500 clones, around nine tenths seen once. CDR3 length: 13 amino acids. The ends were cut back, 2 bases at V and 7 bases at J, with 12 bases in the middle. The germline CDR1 and CDR2 sequences are SGHKS and YYEKEE (reference sequence). Study-wide results and limits: HPV-responsive T-cell expansion during chemoradiotherapy was linked to improved recurrence-free survival in HPV16-positive patients. HPV-specific T cells were functionally defined from only a couple of HPV16-positive patients.

This TCR was sampled from a human donor with HPV-associated anogenital cancer. The rearrangement uses TRBV5-5 and TRBJ1-2; D is perhaps TRBD1 (5 bases). The sample here was tumor tissue, taken from a patient who underwent chemoradiotherapy. In DNA, the CDR3 is TGTGCCAGCAGCTTCGTCAGGGAAACTGGCTACACCTTC. Translating gives CASSFVRETGYTF.